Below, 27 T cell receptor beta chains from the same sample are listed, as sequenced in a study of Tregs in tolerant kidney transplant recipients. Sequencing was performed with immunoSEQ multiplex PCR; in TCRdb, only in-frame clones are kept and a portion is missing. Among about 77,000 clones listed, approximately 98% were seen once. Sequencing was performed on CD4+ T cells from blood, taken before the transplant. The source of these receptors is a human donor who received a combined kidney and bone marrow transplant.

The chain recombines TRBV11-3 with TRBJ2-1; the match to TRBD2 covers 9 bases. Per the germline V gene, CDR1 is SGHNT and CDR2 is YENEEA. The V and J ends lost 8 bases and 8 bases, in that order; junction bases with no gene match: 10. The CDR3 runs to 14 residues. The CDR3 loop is CASGAGGLGYEQFF. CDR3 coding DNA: TGTGCCAGCGGCGCGGGAGGGTTAGGGTATGAGCAGTTCTTC. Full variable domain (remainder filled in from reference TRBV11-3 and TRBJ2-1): EAGVVQSPRYKIIEKKQPVAFWCNPISGHNTLYWYLQNLGQGPELLIRYENEEAVDDSQLPKDRFSAERLKGVDSTLKIQPAELGDSAVYLCASGAGGLGYEQFFGPGTRLTVL.

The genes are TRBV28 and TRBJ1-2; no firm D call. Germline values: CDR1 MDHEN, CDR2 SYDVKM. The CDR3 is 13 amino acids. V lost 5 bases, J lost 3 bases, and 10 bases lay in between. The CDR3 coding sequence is TGTGCCAGCAGTAATCCCTCAGACTATGGCTACACCTTC. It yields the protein CASSNPSDYGYTF.

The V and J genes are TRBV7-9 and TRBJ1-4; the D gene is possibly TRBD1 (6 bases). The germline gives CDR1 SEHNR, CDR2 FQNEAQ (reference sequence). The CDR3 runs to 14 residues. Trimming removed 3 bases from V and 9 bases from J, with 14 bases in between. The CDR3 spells CASSFGTYTQKLFF. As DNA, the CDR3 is TGTGCCAGCAGCTTTGGGACATACACACAAAAACTGTTTTTT. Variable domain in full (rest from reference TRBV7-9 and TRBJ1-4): DTGVSQNPRHKITKRGQNVTFRCDPISEHNRLYWYRQTLGQGPEFLTYFQNEAQLEKSRLLSDRFSAERPKGSFSTLEIQRTEQGDSAMYLCASSFGTYTQKLFFGSGTQLSVL.

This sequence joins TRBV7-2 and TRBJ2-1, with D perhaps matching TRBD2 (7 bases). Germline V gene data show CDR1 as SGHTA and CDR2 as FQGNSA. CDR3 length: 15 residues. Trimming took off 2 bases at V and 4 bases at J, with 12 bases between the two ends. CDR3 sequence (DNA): TGTGCCAGCAGCTTAACCGGGGGGCCTTACAATGAGCAGTTCTTC. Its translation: CASSLTGGPYNEQFF. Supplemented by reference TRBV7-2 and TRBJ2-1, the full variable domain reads GAGVSQSPSNKVTEKGKDVELRCDPISGHTALYWYRQSLGQGLEFLIYFQGNSAPDKSGLPSDRFSAERTGGSVSTLTIQRTQQEDSAVYLCASSLTGGPYNEQFFGPGTRLTVL.

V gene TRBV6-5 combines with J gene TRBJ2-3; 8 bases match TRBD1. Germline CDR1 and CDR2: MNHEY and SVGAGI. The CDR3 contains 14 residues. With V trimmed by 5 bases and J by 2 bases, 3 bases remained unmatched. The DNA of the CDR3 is TGTGCCAGCAGTCGGGACAGGTACACAGATACGCAGTATTTT. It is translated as CASSRDRYTDTQYF.

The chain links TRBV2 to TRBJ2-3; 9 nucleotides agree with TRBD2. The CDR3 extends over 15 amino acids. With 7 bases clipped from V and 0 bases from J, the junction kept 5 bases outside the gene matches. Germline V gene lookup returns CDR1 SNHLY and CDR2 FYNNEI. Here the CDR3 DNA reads TGTGCCAGCAACATACTAGCGGGTAGCACAGATACGCAGTATTTT. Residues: CASNILAGSTDTQYF.

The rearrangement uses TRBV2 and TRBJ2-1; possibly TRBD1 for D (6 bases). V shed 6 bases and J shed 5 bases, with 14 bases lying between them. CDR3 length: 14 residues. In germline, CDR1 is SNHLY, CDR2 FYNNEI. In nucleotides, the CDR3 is TGTGCCAGCAGGCAGGGGATGGGTGACAATGAGCAGTTCTTC. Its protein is CASRQGMGDNEQFF.

CDR3 sequence reads: CASLGRESMVTEAFF. For the CDR3, the DNA is TGTGCCAGCTTGGGGCGTGAATCGATGGTCACTGAAGCTTTCTTT. This chain joins TRBV6-1 and TRBJ1-1, with D possibly matching TRBD1 (5 bases). Per the germline V gene, CDR1 is MNHNS and CDR2 is SASEGT. This CDR3 is 15 amino acids long. V gave up 8 bases and J gave up 4 bases, with 20 bases separating them.

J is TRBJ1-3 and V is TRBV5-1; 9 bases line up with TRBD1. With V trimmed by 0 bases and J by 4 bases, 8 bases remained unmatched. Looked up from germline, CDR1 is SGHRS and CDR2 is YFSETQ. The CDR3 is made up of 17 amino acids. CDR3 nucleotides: TGCGCCAGCAGCTTGGGTACCACAGGGGGCGTCGGAAACACCATATATTTT. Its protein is CASSLGTTGGVGNTIYF.

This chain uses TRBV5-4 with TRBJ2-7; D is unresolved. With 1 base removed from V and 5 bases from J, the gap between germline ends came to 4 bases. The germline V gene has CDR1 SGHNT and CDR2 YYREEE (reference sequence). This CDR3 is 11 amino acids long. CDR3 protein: CASSLHNEQYF. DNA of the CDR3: TGTGCCAGCAGCTTGCACAACGAGCAGTACTTC.

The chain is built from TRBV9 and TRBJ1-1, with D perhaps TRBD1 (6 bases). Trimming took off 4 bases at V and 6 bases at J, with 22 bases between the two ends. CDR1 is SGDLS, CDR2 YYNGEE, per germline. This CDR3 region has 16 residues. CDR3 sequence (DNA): TGTGCCAGCAGCAATCCCACAATCGGAGGGGGGGCTGAAGCTTTCTTT. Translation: CASSNPTIGGGAEAFF.

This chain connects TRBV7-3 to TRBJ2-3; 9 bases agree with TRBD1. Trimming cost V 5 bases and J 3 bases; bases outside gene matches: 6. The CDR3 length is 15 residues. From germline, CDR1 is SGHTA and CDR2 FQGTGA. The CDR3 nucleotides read TGTGCCAGCAGCCGCACCGGGACAGGGACAGATACGCAGTATTTT. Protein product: CASSRTGTGTDTQYF.

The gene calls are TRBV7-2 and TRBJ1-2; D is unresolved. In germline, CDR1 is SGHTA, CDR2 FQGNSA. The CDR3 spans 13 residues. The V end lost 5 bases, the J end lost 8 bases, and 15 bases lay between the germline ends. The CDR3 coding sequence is TGTGCCAGCAGCCCCAGAACGGTCGGGGGCTACACCTTC. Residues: CASSPRTVGGYTF.

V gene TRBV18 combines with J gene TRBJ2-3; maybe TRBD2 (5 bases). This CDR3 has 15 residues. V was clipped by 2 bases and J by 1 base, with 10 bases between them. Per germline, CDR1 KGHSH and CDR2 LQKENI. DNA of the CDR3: TGTGCCAGCTCACCAGGTTGGCGGGGCACAGATACGCAGTATTTT. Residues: CASSPGWRGTDTQYF. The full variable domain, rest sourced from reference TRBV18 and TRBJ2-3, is NAGVMQNPRHLVRRRGQEARLRCSPMKGHSHVYWYRQLPEEGLKFMVYLQKENIIDESGMPKERFSAEFPKEGPSILRIQQVVRGDSAAYFCASSPGWRGTDTQYFGPGTRLTVL.

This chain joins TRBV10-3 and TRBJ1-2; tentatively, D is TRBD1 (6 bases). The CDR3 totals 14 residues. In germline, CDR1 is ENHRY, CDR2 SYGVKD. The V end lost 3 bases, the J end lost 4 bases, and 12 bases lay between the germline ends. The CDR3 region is CAISERTDSYGYTF. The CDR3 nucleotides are TGTGCCATCAGTGAACGGACAGACTCCTATGGCTACACCTTC.

CDR3 sequence: CASSRHRVETQYF. DNA of the CDR3: TGTGCCAGCAGCCGCCACAGGGTTGAGACCCAGTACTTC. The V gene is TRBV5-4, the J gene TRBJ2-5; D is possibly TRBD1 (6 bases). The germline V gene encodes CDR1 SGHNT and CDR2 YYREEE (reference sequence). The CDR3 loop spans 13 amino acids. Trimming removed 4 bases at V and 5 bases at J, with 12 bases between.

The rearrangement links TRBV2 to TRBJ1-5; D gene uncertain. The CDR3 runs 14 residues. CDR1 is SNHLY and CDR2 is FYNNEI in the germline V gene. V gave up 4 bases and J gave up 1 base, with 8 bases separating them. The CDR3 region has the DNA TGTGCCAGCAGTGTCGGTACCAGCAATCAGCCCCAGCATTTT. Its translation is CASSVGTSNQPQHF.

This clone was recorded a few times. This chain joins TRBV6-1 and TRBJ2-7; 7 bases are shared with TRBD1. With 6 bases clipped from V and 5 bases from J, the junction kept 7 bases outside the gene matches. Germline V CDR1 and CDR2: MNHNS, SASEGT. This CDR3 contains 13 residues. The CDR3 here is CASSPGTDHEQYF. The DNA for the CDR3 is TGTGCCAGCAGCCCCGGGACAGACCACGAGCAGTACTTC.

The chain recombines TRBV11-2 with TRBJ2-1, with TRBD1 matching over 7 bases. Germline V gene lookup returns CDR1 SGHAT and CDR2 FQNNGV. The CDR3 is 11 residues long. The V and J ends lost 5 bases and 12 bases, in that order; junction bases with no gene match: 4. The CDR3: CASSPYRGQFF. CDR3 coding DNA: TGTGCCAGCAGCCCATACAGGGGGCAGTTCTTC.

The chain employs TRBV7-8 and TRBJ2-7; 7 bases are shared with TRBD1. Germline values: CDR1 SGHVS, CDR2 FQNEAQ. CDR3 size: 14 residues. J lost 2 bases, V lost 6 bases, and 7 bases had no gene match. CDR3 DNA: TGTGCCAGCAGACAGAGACAGGGTACCTACGAGCAGTACTTC. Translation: CASRQRQGTYEQYF.

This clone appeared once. The CDR3 DNA is TGTGCCACGACGGGACTAGCGGGGCGTAGCACAGATACGCAGTATTTT. Translation: CATTGLAGRSTDTQYF. The chain couples TRBV19 to TRBJ2-3; 13 positions agree with TRBD2. With V trimmed by 10 bases and J by 0 bases, 7 bases remained unmatched. The CDR3 runs 16 residues. Per the germline V gene, CDR1 is LNHDA and CDR2 is SQIVND (reference sequence).

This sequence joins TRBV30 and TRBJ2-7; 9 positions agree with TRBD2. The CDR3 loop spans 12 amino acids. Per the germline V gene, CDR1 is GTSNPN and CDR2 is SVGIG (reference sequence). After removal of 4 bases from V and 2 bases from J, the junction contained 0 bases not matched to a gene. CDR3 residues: CAWTSGTYEQYF. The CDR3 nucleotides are TGTGCCTGGACTAGCGGGACCTACGAGCAGTACTTC.

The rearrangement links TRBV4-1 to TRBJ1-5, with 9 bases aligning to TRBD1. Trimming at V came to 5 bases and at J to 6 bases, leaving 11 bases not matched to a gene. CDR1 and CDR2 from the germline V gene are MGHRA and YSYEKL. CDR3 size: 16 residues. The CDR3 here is CASSGTGTGIGQPQHF. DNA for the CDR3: TGCGCCAGCAGCGGAACCGGGACAGGGATTGGTCAGCCCCAGCATTTT.

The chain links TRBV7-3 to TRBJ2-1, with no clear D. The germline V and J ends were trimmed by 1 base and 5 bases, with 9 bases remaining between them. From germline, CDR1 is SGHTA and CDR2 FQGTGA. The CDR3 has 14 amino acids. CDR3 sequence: CASSLSLLDNEQFF. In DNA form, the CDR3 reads TGTGCCAGCAGCTTAAGTCTCCTAGACAATGAGCAGTTCTTC.

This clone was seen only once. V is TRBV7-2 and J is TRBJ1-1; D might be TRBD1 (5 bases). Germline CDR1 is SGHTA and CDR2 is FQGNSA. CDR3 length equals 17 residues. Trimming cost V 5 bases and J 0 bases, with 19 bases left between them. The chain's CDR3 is CASSPQGGRAMNTEAFF. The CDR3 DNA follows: TGTGCCAGCAGCCCTCAGGGCGGACGGGCCATGAACACTGAAGCTTTCTTT.

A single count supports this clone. The CDR3 DNA is TGTGCCAGCAGTTTATCATCCCCAATCGGGGGCTACACCTTC. Encoded protein: CASSLSSPIGGYTF. The rearrangement links TRBV27 to TRBJ1-2; no definite D call. Germline V gene lookup returns CDR1 MNHEY and CDR2 SMNVEV (reference sequence). Trimming removed 0 bases from V and 8 bases from J, with 13 bases in between. CDR3 size: 14 residues.

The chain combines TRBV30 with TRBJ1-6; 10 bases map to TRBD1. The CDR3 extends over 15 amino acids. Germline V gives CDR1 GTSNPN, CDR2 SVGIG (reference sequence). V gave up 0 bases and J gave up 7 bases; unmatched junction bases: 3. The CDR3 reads CAWSVGGQGNSPLHF. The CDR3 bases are TGTGCCTGGAGTGTAGGGGGACAGGGGAATTCACCCCTCCACTTT.